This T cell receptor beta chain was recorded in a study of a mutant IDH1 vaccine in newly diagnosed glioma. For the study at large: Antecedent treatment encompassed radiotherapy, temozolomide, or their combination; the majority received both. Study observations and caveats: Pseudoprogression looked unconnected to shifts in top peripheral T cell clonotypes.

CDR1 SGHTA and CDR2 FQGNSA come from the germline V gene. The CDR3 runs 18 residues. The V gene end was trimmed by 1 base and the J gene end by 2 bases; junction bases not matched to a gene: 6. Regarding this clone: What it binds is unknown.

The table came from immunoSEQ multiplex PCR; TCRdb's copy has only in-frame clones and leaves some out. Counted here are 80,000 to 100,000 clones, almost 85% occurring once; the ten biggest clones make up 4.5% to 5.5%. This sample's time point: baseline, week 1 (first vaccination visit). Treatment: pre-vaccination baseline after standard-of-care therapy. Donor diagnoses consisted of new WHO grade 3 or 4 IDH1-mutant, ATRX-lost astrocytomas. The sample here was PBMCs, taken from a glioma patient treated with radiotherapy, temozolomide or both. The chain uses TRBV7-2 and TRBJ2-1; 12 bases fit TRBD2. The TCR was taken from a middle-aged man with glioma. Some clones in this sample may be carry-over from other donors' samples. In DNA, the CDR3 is TGTGCCAGCAGCTTAGGAGGTTCTAGCGGGGGGGCCTACAATGAGCAGTTCTTC. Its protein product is CASSLGGSSGGAYNEQFF.